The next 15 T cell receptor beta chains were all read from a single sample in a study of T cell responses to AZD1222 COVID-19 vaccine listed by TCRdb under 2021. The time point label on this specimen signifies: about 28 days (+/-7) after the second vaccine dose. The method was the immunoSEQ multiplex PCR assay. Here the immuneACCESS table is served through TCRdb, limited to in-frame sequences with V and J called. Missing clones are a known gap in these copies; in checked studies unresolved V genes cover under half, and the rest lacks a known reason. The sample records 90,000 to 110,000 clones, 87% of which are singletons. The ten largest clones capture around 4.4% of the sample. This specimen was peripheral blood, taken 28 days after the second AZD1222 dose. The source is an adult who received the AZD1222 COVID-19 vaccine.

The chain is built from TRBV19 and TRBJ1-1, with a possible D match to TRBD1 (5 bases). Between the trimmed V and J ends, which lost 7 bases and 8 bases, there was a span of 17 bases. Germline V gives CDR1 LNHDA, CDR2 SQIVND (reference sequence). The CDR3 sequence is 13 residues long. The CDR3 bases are TGTGCCAGTATGGGGCCATTATACCAAGAAGCTTTCTTT. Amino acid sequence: CASMGPLYQEAFF.

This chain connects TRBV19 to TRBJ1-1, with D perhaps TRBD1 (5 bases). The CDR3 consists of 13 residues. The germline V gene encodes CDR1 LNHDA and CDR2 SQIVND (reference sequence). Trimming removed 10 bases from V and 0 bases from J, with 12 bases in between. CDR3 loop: CATKEGLNTEAFF. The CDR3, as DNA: TGTGCCACCAAGGAGGGGCTGAACACTGAAGCTTTCTTT.

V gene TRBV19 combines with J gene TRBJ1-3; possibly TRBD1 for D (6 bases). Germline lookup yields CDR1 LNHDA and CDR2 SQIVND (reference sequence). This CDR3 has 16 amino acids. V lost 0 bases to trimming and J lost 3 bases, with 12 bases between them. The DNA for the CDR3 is TGTGCCAGTAGTATAGAGGACAGCGAAATTGGAAACACCATATATTTT. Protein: CASSIEDSEIGNTIYF.

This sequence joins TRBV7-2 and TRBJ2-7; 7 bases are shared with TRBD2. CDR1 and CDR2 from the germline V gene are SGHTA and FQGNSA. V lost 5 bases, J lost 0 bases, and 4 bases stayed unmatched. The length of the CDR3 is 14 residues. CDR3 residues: CASSPRGSSYEQYF. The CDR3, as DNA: TGTGCCAGCAGCCCGCGCGGGAGCTCCTACGAGCAGTACTTC.

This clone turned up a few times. The CDR3 region is CASSLDGSYGYTF. In DNA form, the CDR3 reads TGTGCCAGCAGTTTGGACGGCTCCTATGGCTACACCTTC. This rearrangement joins TRBV6-5 to TRBJ1-2; D is ambiguous. The ends were cut back, 4 bases at V and 4 bases at J, with 10 bases in the middle. This CDR3 contains 13 residues. Germline lookup yields CDR1 MNHEY and CDR2 SVGAGI.

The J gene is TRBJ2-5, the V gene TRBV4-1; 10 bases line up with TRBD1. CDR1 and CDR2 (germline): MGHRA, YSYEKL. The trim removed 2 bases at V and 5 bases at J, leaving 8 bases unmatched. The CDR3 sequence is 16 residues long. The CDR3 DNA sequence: TGCGCCAGCAGCCAATCCTGGGACAGGGGAGTGGAGACCCAGTACTTC. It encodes CASSQSWDRGVETQYF.

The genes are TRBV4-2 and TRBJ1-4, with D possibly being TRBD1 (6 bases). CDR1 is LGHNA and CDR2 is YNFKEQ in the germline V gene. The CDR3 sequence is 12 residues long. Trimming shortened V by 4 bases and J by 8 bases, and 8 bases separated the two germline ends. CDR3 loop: CASSRGAEKLFF. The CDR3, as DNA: TGTGCCAGCAGCCGGGGGGCGGAAAAACTGTTTTTT.

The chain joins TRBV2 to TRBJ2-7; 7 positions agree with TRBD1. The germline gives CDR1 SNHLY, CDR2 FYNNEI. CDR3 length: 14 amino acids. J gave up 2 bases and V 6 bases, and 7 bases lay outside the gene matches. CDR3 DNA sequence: TGTGCCAGCAGGGCCCGACAGGGTCCCTACGAGCAGTACTTC. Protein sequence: CASRARQGPYEQYF.

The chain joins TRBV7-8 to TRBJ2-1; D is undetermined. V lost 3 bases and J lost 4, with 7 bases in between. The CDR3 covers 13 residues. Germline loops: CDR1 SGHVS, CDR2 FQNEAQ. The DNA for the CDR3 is TGTGCCAGCAGCTTGGAGCAATACAATGAGCAGTTCTTC. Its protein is CASSLEQYNEQFF.

The CDR3 is CSVDAGAPDTQYF. In DNA form, the CDR3 reads TGCAGCGTTGACGCGGGAGCCCCAGATACGCAGTATTTT. V and J are TRBV29-1 and TRBJ2-3; 7 bases are shared with TRBD2. With 3 bases clipped from V and 4 bases from J, the junction kept 4 bases outside the gene matches. There are 13 residues in the CDR3. In germline, CDR1 is SQVTM, CDR2 ANQGSEA.

The CDR3 region is CASSLEVVSEQFF. The CDR3 nucleotides are TGTGCCAGCAGTTTAGAAGTAGTCAGTGAGCAGTTCTTC. J is TRBJ2-1 and V is TRBV27; D unclear. This CDR3 spans 13 amino acids. Germline values: CDR1 MNHEY, CDR2 SMNVEV (reference sequence). V lost 2 bases to trimming and J lost 9 bases, with 11 bases between them.

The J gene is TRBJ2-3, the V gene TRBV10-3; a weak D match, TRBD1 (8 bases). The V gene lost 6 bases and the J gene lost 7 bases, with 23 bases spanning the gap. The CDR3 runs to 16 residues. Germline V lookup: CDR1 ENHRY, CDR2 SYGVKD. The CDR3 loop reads CAIRVTKTGEGNTQYF. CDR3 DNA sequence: TGTGCCATCAGAGTCACGAAGACAGGGGAGGGAAATACGCAGTATTTT.

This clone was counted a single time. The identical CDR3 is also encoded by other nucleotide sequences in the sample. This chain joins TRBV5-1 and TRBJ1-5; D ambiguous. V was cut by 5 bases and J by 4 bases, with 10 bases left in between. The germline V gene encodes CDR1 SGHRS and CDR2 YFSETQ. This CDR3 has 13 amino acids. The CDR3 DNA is TGCGCCAGCAGTCTTGACGGTAATCAGCCCCAGCATTTT. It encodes CASSLDGNQPQHF.

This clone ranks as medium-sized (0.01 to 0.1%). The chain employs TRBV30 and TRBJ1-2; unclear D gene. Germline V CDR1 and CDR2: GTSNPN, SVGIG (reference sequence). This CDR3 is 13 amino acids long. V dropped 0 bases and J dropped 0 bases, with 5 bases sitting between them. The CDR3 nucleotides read TGTGCCTGGAGTGTAGAAGCTAACTATGGCTACACCTTC. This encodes CAWSVEANYGYTF. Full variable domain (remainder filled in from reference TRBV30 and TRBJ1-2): SQTIHQWPATLVQPVGSPLSLECTVEGTSNPNLYWYRQAAGRGLQLLFYSVGIGQISSEVPQNLSASRPQDRQFILSSKKLLLSDSGFYLCAWSVEANYGYTFGSGTRLTVV.

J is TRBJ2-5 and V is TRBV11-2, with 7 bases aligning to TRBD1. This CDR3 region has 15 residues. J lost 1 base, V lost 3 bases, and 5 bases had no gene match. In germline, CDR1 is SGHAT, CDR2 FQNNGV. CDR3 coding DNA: TGTGCCAGCAGCTTTCCGACAGGGATCCAAGAGACCCAGTACTTC. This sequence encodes CASSFPTGIQETQYF.